This TCR beta chain was recorded in a study of Graves' ophthalmopathy and Graves' hyperthyroidism. Study background: Peripheral blood was gathered at the point of initial diagnosis, before any treatment started.

Points from the study as a whole: Most expanded clonotypes from thyroid (those above 0.001 frequency) were also found in blood. Ophthalmopathy progression predictions by the model showed 72.22% specificity and about 70% sensitivity.

Out of around 10 ml of fresh peripheral blood, PBMCs were obtained. In regard to this clonotype: What it binds is unknown.

TCR beta CDR3 regions were amplified from RNA transcripts. Investigators did first-round RT-PCR with HTBI primers, then second-round multiplex PCR. MiXCR, run by TCRdb on the multiplex PCR reads, gives a single entry per CDR3 protein. The table includes approximately 640,000 distinct CDR3 sequences, about 40% detected once. Trimming stripped 2 bases from V and 4 bases from J, with 20 bases between. Germline V gives CDR1 MGHDK, CDR2 SYGVNS. This CDR3 is 17 amino acids long. The sequence was obtained from an adult man with Graves' ophthalmopathy. Sequencing was carried out using peripheral blood. The chain has TRBV25-1 and TRBJ1-1, with D maybe TRBD1 (5 bases). The CDR3 DNA reads as TGTGCCAGCAGTGAAAAAAGACCCCGGGGGGGGTTCACTGAAGCTTTCTTT. Protein product: CASSEKRPRGGFTEAFF.